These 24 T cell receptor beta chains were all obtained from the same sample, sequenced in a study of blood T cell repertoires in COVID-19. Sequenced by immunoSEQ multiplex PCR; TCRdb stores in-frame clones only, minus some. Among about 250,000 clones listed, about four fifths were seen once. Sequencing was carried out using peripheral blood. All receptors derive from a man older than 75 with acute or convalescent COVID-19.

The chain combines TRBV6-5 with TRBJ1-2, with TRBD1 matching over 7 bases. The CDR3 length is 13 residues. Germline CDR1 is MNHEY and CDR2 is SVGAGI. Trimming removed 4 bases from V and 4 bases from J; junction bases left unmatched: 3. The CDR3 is CASSSRGVYGYTF. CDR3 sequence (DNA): TGTGCCAGCAGTTCCAGGGGGGTCTATGGCTACACCTTC.

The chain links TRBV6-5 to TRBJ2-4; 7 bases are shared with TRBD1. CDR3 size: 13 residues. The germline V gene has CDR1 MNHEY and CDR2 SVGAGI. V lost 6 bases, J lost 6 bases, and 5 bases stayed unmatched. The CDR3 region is CASSLTGLNIQYF. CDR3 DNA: TGTGCCAGCAGCTTGACAGGGCTAAACATTCAGTACTTC.

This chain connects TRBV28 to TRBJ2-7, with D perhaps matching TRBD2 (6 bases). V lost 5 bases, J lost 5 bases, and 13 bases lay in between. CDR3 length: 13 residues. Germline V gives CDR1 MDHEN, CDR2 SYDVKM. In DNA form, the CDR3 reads TGTGCCAGCAGTCCCAGGAGGGCCCACGAGCAGTACTTC. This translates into CASSPRRAHEQYF.

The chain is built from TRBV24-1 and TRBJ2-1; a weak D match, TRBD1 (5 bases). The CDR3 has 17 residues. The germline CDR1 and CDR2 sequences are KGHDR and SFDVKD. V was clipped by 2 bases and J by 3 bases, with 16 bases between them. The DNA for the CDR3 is TGTGCCACCAGTGATTCCGTACAGGAGCTTAACTACAATGAGCAGTTCTTC. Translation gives CATSDSVQELNYNEQFF.

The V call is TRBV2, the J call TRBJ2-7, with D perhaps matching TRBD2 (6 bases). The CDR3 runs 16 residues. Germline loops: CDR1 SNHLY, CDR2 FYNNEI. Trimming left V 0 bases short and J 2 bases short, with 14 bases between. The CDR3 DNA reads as TGTGCCAGCAGTGAAGCGTTGGGCGGGACCACCTACGAGCAGTACTTC. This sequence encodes CASSEALGGTTYEQYF.

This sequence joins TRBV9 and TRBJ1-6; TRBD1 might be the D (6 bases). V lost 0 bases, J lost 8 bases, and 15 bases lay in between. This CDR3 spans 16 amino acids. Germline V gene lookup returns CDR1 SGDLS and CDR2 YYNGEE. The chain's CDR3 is CASSVGGGADHSPLHF. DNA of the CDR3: TGTGCCAGCAGCGTAGGGGGGGGCGCGGACCATTCACCCCTCCACTTT.

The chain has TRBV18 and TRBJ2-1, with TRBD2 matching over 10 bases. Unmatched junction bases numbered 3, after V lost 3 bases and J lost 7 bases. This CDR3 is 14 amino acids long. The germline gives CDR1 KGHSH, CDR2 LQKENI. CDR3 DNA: TGTGCCAGCTCACCCCCGGGACTAGCGAATGAGCAGTTCTTC. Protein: CASSPPGLANEQFF.

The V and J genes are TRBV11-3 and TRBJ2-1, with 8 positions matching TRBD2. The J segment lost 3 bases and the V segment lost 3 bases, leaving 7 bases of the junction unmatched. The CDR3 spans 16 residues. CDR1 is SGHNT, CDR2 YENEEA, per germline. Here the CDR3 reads CASSFGLASSYNEQFF. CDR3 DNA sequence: TGTGCCAGCAGCTTCGGACTAGCCTCCAGCTACAATGAGCAGTTCTTC.

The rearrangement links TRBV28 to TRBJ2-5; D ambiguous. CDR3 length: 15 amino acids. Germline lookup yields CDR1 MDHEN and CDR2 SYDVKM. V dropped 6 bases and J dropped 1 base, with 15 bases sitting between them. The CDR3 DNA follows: TGTGCCAGCAGCGGTACTTCAGGTCTCCAAGAGACCCAGTACTTC. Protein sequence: CASSGTSGLQETQYF.

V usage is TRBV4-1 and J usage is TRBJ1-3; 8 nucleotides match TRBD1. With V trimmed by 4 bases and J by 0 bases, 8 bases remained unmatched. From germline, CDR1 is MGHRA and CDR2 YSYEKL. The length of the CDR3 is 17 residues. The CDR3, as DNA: TGCGCCAGCAGCCCGGGACAGGCGTTTCCCTCTGGAAACACCATATATTTT. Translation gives CASSPGQAFPSGNTIYF.

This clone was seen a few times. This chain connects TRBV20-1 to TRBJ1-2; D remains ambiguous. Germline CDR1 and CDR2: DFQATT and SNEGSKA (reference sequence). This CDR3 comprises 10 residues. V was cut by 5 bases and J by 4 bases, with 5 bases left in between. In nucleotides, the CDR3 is TGCAGTGCTCTGTCCTATGGCTACACCTTC. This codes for CSALSYGYTF.

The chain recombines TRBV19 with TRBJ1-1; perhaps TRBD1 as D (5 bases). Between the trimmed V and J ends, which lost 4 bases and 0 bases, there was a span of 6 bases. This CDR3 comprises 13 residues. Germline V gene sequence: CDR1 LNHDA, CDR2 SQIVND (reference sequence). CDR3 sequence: CASSKGMNTEAFF. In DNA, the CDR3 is TGTGCCAGTAGTAAGGGGATGAACACTGAAGCTTTCTTT.

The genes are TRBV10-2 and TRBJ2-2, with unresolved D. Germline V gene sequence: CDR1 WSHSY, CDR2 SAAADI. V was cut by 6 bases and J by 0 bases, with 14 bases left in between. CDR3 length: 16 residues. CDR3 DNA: TGCGCCAGCAGGGGCAGCCTAAACGCGAACACCGGGGAGCTGTTTTTT. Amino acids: CASRGSLNANTGELFF.

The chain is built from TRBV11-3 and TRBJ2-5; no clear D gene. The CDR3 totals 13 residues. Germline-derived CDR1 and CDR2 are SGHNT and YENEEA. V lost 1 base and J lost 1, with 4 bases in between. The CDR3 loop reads CASSLGSQETQYF. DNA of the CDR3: TGTGCCAGCAGCTTAGGCAGCCAAGAGACCCAGTACTTC.

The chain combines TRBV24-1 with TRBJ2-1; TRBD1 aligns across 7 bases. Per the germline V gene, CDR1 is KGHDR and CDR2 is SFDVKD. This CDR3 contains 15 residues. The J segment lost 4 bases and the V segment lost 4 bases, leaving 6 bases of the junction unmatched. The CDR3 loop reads CATSDPRTGYNEQFF. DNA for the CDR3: TGTGCCACCAGTGACCCCCGGACAGGTTACAATGAGCAGTTCTTC.

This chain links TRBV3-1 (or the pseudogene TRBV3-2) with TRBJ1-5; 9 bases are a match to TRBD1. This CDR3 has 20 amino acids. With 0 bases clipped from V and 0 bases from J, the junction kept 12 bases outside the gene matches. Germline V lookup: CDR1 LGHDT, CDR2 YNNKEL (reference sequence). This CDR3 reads CASSQEEGDRELYSNQPQHF. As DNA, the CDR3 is TGTGCCAGCAGCCAAGAAGAGGGGGACAGGGAACTTTATAGCAATCAGCCCCAGCATTTT.

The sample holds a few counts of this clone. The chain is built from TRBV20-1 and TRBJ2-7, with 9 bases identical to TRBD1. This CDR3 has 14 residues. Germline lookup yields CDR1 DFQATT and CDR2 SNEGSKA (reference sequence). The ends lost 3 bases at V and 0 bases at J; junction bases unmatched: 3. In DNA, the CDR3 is TGCAGTGCTAGTCGGACAGGGGTCTCCTACGAGCAGTACTTC. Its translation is CSASRTGVSYEQYF.

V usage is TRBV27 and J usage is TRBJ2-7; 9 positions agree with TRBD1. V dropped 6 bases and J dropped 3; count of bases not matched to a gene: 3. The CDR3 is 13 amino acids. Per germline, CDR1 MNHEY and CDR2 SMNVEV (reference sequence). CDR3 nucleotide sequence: TGTGCCAGCAGCCTGACAGGGGGCTACGAGCAGTACTTC. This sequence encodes CASSLTGGYEQYF.

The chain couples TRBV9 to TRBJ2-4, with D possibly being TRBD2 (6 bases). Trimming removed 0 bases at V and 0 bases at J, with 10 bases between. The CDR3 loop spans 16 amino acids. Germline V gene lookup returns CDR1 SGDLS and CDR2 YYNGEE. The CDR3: CASSVVPGLAKNIQYF. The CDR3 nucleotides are TGTGCCAGCAGCGTAGTTCCGGGACTAGCCAAAAACATTCAGTACTTC.

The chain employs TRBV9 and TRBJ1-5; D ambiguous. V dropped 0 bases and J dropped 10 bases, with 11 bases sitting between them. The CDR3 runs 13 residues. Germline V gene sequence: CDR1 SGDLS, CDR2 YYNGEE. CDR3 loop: CASSVAGPSPQHF. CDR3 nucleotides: TGTGCCAGCAGCGTAGCTGGCCCATCCCCCCAGCATTTT.

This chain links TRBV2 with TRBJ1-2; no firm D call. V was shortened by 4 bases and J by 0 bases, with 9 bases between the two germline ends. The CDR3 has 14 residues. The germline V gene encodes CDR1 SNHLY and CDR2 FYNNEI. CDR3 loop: CASSVMAANYGYTF. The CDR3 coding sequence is TGTGCCAGCAGTGTAATGGCAGCTAACTATGGCTACACCTTC.

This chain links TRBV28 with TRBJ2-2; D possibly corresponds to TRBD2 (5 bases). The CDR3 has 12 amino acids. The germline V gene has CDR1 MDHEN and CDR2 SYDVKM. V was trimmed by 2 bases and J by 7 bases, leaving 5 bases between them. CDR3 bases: TGTGCCAGCAGTTTAGGGAGCGGGGAGCTGTTTTTT. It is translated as CASSLGSGELFF.

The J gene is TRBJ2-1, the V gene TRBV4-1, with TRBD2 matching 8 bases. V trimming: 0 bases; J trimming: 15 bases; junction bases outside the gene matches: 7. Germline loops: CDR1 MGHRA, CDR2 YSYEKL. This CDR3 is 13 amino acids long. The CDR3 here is CASSQEMRTSRFF. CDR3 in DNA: TGCGCCAGCAGCCAAGAGATGAGGACTAGCCGGTTCTTC.

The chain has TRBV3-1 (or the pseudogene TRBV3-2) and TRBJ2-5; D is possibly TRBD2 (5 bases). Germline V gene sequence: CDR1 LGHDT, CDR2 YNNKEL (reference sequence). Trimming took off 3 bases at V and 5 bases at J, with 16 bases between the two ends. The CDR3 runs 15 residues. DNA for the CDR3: TGTGCCAGCAGCCAGGAGGCCCCCCCGGGGGAGACCCAGTACTTC. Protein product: CASSQEAPPGETQYF.